A selection of T cell receptor beta chains follows, all from one sample in a study of blood T cell repertoires in COVID-19. Measured with immunoSEQ multiplex PCR; TCRdb has only the in-frame clones, and not every one. Among fewer than 450,000 clones listed, about 91% were seen once. The sample was peripheral blood. Receptors originate from a woman aged 50 to 65 with COVID-19, enrolled during active disease. Each CDR3 is given with its conserved first and last residue. The order of the fields is V gene, J gene, D gene, clone size, CDR3 protein, CDR3 DNA. D genes are given only for firm matches. Clone size is not always given. Where it is, it says once, few, many or a class for expanded clones.

v_call: TRBV6-5
j_call: TRBJ2-7
d_call: .
clone_size: .
cdr3_aa: CASSQIHYEQYF
cdr3_nt: TGTGCCAGCTCCCAGATTCACTACGAGCAGTACTTC

v_call: TRBV11-2
j_call: TRBJ2-7
d_call: TRBD1
clone_size: .
cdr3_aa: CASSPTGHYEQYF
cdr3_nt: TGTGCCAGCAGCCCGACAGGGCACTACGAGCAGTACTTC

v_call: TRBV30
j_call: TRBJ1-4
d_call: TRBD1
clone_size: .
cdr3_aa: CAWAGGPDEKLFF
cdr3_nt: TGTGCCTGGGCAGGGGGCCCTGATGAAAAACTGTTTTTT

v_call: TRBV11-2
j_call: TRBJ2-5
d_call: .
clone_size: .
cdr3_aa: CASSFPPTLPLKETQYF
cdr3_nt: TGTGCCAGCAGCTTCCCCCCAACTCTACCGCTAAAAGAGACCCAGTACTTC

v_call: TRBV29-1
j_call: TRBJ2-5
d_call: TRBD2
clone_size: .
cdr3_aa: CSVRTSGGRGETQYF
cdr3_nt: TGCAGCGTACGGACTAGCGGGGGCAGGGGGGAGACCCAGTACTTC

v_call: TRBV7-9
j_call: TRBJ2-6
d_call: .
clone_size: .
cdr3_aa: CASRGSDSGANVLTF
cdr3_nt: TGTGCCAGCAGGGGGAGCGATTCTGGGGCCAACGTCCTGACTTTC

v_call: TRBV4-1
j_call: TRBJ1-6
d_call: TRBD1
clone_size: .
cdr3_aa: CASSRGTGDNSPLHF
cdr3_nt: TGCGCCAGCAGCCGGGGGACAGGGGATAATTCACCCCTCCACTTT

v_call: TRBV21-1
j_call: TRBJ2-1
d_call: .
clone_size: .
cdr3_aa: CASSRQGARYNEQFF
cdr3_nt: TGTGCCAGCAGTCGACAGGGGGCGAGGTACAATGAGCAGTTCTTC

v_call: TRBV7-9
j_call: TRBJ2-3
d_call: .
clone_size: .
cdr3_aa: CASSPRLRAEDTQYF
cdr3_nt: TGTGCCAGCAGCCCCCGACTAAGAGCAGAAGATACGCAGTATTTT

v_call: TRBV5-1
j_call: TRBJ2-3
d_call: .
clone_size: .
cdr3_aa: CASSLVGETDTQYF
cdr3_nt: TGCGCCAGCAGCTTGGTCGGAGAGACAGATACGCAGTATTTT

v_call: TRBV3-1/TRBV3-2
j_call: TRBJ1-3
d_call: TRBD1
clone_size: .
cdr3_aa: CASSRRQGAGNTIYF
cdr3_nt: TGTGCCAGCAGCCGTAGGCAGGGGGCTGGAAACACCATATATTTT

v_call: TRBV7-2
j_call: TRBJ1-2
d_call: TRBD1
clone_size: .
cdr3_aa: CASSAGQIYGYTF
cdr3_nt: TGTGCCAGCAGCGCGGGACAGATCTATGGCTACACCTTC

v_call: TRBV11-2
j_call: TRBJ1-5
d_call: .
clone_size: .
cdr3_aa: CASSSGGKGQPQHF
cdr3_nt: TGTGCCAGCAGCTCTGGGGGGAAGGGGCAGCCCCAGCATTTT

v_call: TRBV19
j_call: TRBJ1-2
d_call: TRBD1
clone_size: few
cdr3_aa: CASGTGDGYTF
cdr3_nt: TGTGCCAGCGGGACAGGGGACGGCTACACCTTC

v_call: TRBV7-3
j_call: TRBJ2-7
d_call: TRBD1
clone_size: .
cdr3_aa: CASSLTPTGCYYEQYF
cdr3_nt: TGTGCCAGCAGCTTAACTCCGACAGGGTGCTACTACGAGCAGTACTTC

v_call: TRBV21-1
j_call: TRBJ2-4
d_call: .
clone_size: once
cdr3_aa: CASSKAIYRWGLAKNIQYF
cdr3_nt: TGTGCCAGCAGCAAAGCGATATACAGGTGGGGACTAGCCAAAAACATTCAGTACTTC

v_call: TRBV6-1
j_call: TRBJ1-5
d_call: .
clone_size: .
cdr3_aa: CASSEWGHGDYSNQPQHF
cdr3_nt: TGTGCCAGCAGTGAATGGGGACACGGGGATTATAGCAATCAGCCCCAGCATTTT

v_call: TRBV27
j_call: TRBJ1-3
d_call: .
clone_size: .
cdr3_aa: CASSLTARGNTIYF
cdr3_nt: TGTGCCAGCAGTTTAACCGCTAGAGGAAACACCATATATTTT

v_call: TRBV7-3
j_call: TRBJ2-6
d_call: .
clone_size: .
cdr3_aa: CASSSGSSGANVLTF
cdr3_nt: TGTGCCAGCAGCTCCGGGAGCTCTGGGGCCAACGTCCTGACTTTC

v_call: TRBV27
j_call: TRBJ1-1
d_call: .
clone_size: .
cdr3_aa: CASSSPTGERTEAFF
cdr3_nt: TGTGCCAGCAGTTCCCCTACGGGGGAACGGACTGAAGCTTTCTTT

v_call: TRBV29-1
j_call: TRBJ2-7
d_call: TRBD1
clone_size: .
cdr3_aa: CSGGQGAEYEQYF
cdr3_nt: TGCAGCGGAGGACAGGGGGCAGAATACGAGCAGTACTTC

v_call: TRBV29-1
j_call: TRBJ1-5
d_call: .
clone_size: .
cdr3_aa: CSVRQANQPQHF
cdr3_nt: TGCAGCGTTCGACAGGCCAATCAGCCCCAGCATTTT

v_call: TRBV21-1
j_call: TRBJ1-4
d_call: .
clone_size: .
cdr3_aa: CASSSPRRTANEKLFF
cdr3_nt: TGTGCCAGCAGCTCCCCCCGCCGGACAGCTAATGAAAAACTGTTTTTT

v_call: TRBV19
j_call: TRBJ1-5
d_call: .
clone_size: .
cdr3_aa: CASSTRGLIRQFNQPQHF
cdr3_nt: TGTGCCAGTAGTACTAGGGGCTTAATTCGACAGTTTAATCAGCCCCAGCATTTT

v_call: TRBV30
j_call: TRBJ1-4
d_call: .
clone_size: .
cdr3_aa: CAWSVQTGPNEKLFF
cdr3_nt: TGTGCCTGGAGTGTGCAGACAGGACCTAATGAAAAACTGTTTTTT

v_call: TRBV29-1
j_call: TRBJ1-1
d_call: .
clone_size: .
cdr3_aa: CSVRGGAEAFF
cdr3_nt: TGCAGCGTTAGGGGGGGCGCTGAAGCTTTCTTT

v_call: TRBV3-1/TRBV3-2
j_call: TRBJ1-1
d_call: TRBD1
clone_size: .
cdr3_aa: CASSPRRTGGAFF
cdr3_nt: TGTGCCAGCAGCCCCCGTAGGACAGGGGGAGCTTTCTTT

v_call: TRBV29-1
j_call: TRBJ2-6
d_call: .
clone_size: .
cdr3_aa: CSVPRQGGTGANVLTF
cdr3_nt: TGCAGCGTTCCCAGACAGGGAGGAACTGGGGCCAACGTCCTGACTTTC

v_call: TRBV6-1
j_call: TRBJ1-2
d_call: TRBD1
clone_size: .
cdr3_aa: CASSEAGIDRGFGYGYTF
cdr3_nt: TGTGCCAGCAGTGAAGCGGGTATTGACAGGGGGTTCGGCTATGGCTACACCTTC

v_call: TRBV29-1
j_call: TRBJ2-4
d_call: TRBD1
clone_size: .
cdr3_aa: CSVEGTGNGAIQYF
cdr3_nt: TGCAGCGTTGAAGGGACAGGGAATGGGGCCATTCAGTACTTC

v_call: TRBV19
j_call: TRBJ1-4
d_call: TRBD1
clone_size: .
cdr3_aa: CASSRRGQHNEKLFF
cdr3_nt: TGTGCCAGTAGTAGAAGGGGACAGCATAATGAAAAACTGTTTTTT

v_call: TRBV5-4
j_call: TRBJ2-7
d_call: .
clone_size: .
cdr3_aa: CASSSRTNDYEQYF
cdr3_nt: TGTGCCAGCAGCTCACGGACAAACGACTACGAGCAGTACTTC

v_call: TRBV5-4
j_call: TRBJ2-3
d_call: .
clone_size: .
cdr3_aa: CASSLGSGGPRTDTQYF
cdr3_nt: TGTGCCAGCAGCTTGGGGTCAGGGGGGCCACGCACAGATACGCAGTATTTT

v_call: TRBV27
j_call: TRBJ2-7
d_call: TRBD1
clone_size: .
cdr3_aa: CASSPGTGPYEQYF
cdr3_nt: TGTGCCAGCAGTCCCGGGACAGGGCCCTACGAGCAGTACTTC

v_call: TRBV19
j_call: TRBJ1-3
d_call: .
clone_size: few
cdr3_aa: CASVPEADPFSGNTIYF
cdr3_nt: TGTGCCAGTGTCCCGGAGGCTGACCCTTTCTCTGGAAACACCATATATTTT

v_call: TRBV10-3
j_call: TRBJ1-4
d_call: .
clone_size: .
cdr3_aa: CAISDSDRATNEKLFF
cdr3_nt: TGTGCCATCAGTGATTCGGACAGAGCAACTAATGAAAAACTGTTTTTT

v_call: TRBV4-1
j_call: TRBJ1-5
d_call: TRBD1
clone_size: .
cdr3_aa: CASSQRQGISNQPQHF
cdr3_nt: TGCGCCAGCAGCCAACGACAGGGGATCAGCAATCAGCCCCAGCATTTT

v_call: TRBV11-2
j_call: TRBJ2-2
d_call: .
clone_size: .
cdr3_aa: CASSQGSGELFF
cdr3_nt: TGTGCCAGCAGCCAGGGATCCGGGGAGCTGTTTTTT

v_call: TRBV24-1
j_call: TRBJ2-2
d_call: .
clone_size: .
cdr3_aa: CATSDAPDGFGELFF
cdr3_nt: TGTGCCACCAGTGATGCCCCCGACGGGTTCGGGGAGCTGTTTTTT

v_call: TRBV15
j_call: TRBJ2-7
d_call: TRBD1
clone_size: .
cdr3_aa: CATSRQTGDGYEQYF
cdr3_nt: TGTGCCACCAGCAGACAGACAGGGGATGGCTACGAGCAGTACTTC

v_call: TRBV5-4
j_call: TRBJ2-7
d_call: .
clone_size: .
cdr3_aa: CASSFLDEQYF
cdr3_nt: TGTGCCAGCAGCTTTCTCGACGAGCAGTACTTC